This is a list of T cell receptor beta chains from one sample in a study of T-cell reconstitution after alpha-beta-depleted transplantation in children. A single record per CDR3 protein comes from TCRdb applying MiXCR to the PCR reads. The data show approximately 85,000 distinct CDR3 sequences, with roughly 15% seen just once and about 20% held by the top ten. Sample: PBMCs, mostly from graft donor cells, taken 180 days after TCRalphabeta/CD19-depleted stem cell transplant. The receptors here all came from a male patient between 2 and 9 years old who had a stem cell transplant for acute lymphoblastic leukemia, so the T cells may come from the graft donor. Each CDR3 is given with its conserved first and last residue. The size field is filled for only some rows; it gives once, few, many or a size class.

abundance	j_gene	v_gene	CDR3aa
few	TRBJ1-1	TRBV7-6	CASSLMGVNTEAFF
NA	TRBJ2-2	TRBV7-2	CASTSGGAVTGELFF
NA	TRBJ2-2	TRBV5-1	CASSSAGQGVNTGELFF
few	TRBJ2-1	TRBV4-1	CASSPPVGTQVF
NA	TRBJ2-1	TRBV20-1	CSARGPTETLRYNEQFF
NA	TRBJ1-6	TRBV12-3/TRBV12-4	CASSSTGERPLHF
NA	TRBJ1-2	TRBV29-1	CSVQGFNYDYTF
NA	TRBJ1-4	TRBV18	CASSPTPGSTNEKLFF
NA	TRBJ2-7	TRBV30	CAWSVRQSEQYF
many	TRBJ2-1	TRBV18	CASSPRGDSYNEQFF
few	TRBJ2-2	TRBV20-1	CSAASGPVNTGELFF
few	TRBJ2-5	TRBV12-3/TRBV12-4	CASMHFQETQYF
many	TRBJ2-2	TRBV4-2	CASSPLQLADFTGELFF
NA	TRBJ2-1	TRBV29-1	CSVGGDIDGQFF
many	TRBJ1-4	TRBV9	CASSAGTGDEKLFF
few	TRBJ2-5	TRBV12-3/TRBV12-4	CASSLETERETQYF
NA	TRBJ1-5	TRBV7-2	CASSLATGSNQPQHF
NA	TRBJ2-7	TRBV4-1	CASSQDLGTGYEQYF
few	TRBJ2-1	TRBV15	CATSRDPAGRSYNEQFF
many	TRBJ2-7	TRBV5-1	CASSLGTGQGEQYF
many	TRBJ2-1	TRBV5-1	CASSLVAGGYNEQFF
NA	TRBJ1-4	TRBV7-9	CASSFREQKLFF
many	TRBJ1-1	TRBV27	CASSLFGVNTEAFF
few	TRBJ2-7	TRBV20-1	CSAVGGLAGPRGEQYF
few	TRBJ2-3	TRBV6-6	CASTPLVEDTQYF
NA	TRBJ2-5	TRBV18	CASSPRPVEETQYF
few	TRBJ2-7	TRBV7-9	CASSTGTDYEQYF
many	TRBJ1-1	TRBV5-5	CASSYTGTTEAFF